Reported below is one TCR beta chain. The entry originates in a study of blood T cell repertoires in COVID-19. Sequencing was performed with immunoSEQ multiplex PCR; in TCRdb, only in-frame clones are kept and a portion is missing. Altogether about 210,000 clones are present, just over 90% being singletons, with the ten largest covering approximately 1.2%. The length of the CDR3 is 14 residues. V gave up 7 bases and J gave up 6 bases, with 19 bases separating them. Germline assignment: CDR1 MDHEN and CDR2 SYDVKM. Sequenced: peripheral blood. The sequence was obtained from a young man with acute or convalescent COVID-19. This sequence joins TRBV28 and TRBJ2-7, with D possibly TRBD1 on 8 matching bases. This chain's CDR3 is CASKHYRGGREQYF. As DNA, the CDR3 is TGTGCCAGCAAACATTACAGGGGGGGCCGCGAGCAGTACTTC.